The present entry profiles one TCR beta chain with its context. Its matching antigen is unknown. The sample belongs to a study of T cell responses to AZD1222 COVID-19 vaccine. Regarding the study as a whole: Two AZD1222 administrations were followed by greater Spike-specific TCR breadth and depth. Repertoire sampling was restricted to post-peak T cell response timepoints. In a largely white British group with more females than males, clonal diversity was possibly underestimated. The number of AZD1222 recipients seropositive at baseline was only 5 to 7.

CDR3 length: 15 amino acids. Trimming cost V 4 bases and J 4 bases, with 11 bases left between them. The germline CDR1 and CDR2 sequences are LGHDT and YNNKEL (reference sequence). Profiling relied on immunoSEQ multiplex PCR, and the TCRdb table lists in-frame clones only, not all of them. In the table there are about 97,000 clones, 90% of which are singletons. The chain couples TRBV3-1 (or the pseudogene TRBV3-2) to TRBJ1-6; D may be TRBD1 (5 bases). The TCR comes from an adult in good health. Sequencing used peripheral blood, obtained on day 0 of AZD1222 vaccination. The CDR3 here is CASSLTALYNSPLHF. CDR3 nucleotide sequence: TGTGCCAGCAGCCTGACAGCACTATATAATTCACCCCTCCACTTT.